The 24 T cell receptor beta chains presented below share a single source sample, sequenced in a study of T cell responses to AZD1222 COVID-19 vaccine. Some clones are missing from TCRdb's copy, which holds only in-frame ones; the method was immunoSEQ multiplex PCR. The data contain some 150,000 clones, 90% to 95% of them singletons. This sample comprised peripheral blood, obtained on day 0 of MenACWY control vaccination. The receptors originated from an adult in good health.

The rearrangement links TRBV10-1 to TRBJ2-3, with D perhaps matching TRBD1 or TRBD2 (5 bases each). The V gene lost 6 bases and the J gene lost 6 bases, with 22 bases spanning the gap. The length of the CDR3 is 16 residues. The germline CDR1 and CDR2 sequences are WNHNN and SYGVQD (reference sequence). This CDR3 is CASSPTGTVAADTQYF. In DNA form, the CDR3 reads TGCGCCAGCAGCCCCACCGGGACCGTGGCCGCGGATACGCAGTATTTT.

V usage is TRBV19 and J usage is TRBJ1-4, with TRBD1 identical over 9 bases. This CDR3 has 16 residues. After removal of 5 bases from V and 3 bases from J, the junction contained 7 bases not matched to a gene. Germline values: CDR1 LNHDA, CDR2 SQIVND (reference sequence). CDR3 bases: TGTGCCAGTAGTCATAGGACAGGGGCCGCTAATGAAAAACTGTTTTTT. Amino acids: CASSHRTGAANEKLFF.

The chain joins TRBV7-2 to TRBJ2-3; perhaps TRBD2 as D (6 bases). CDR1 is SGHTA and CDR2 is FQGNSA in the germline V gene. CDR3 size: 12 residues. Trimming pared 5 bases from V and 8 bases from J, leaving 11 bases between. The DNA for the CDR3 is TGTGCCAGCAGCGCTTCGGGACTTACGCAGTATTTT. It yields the protein CASSASGLTQYF.

V usage is TRBV29-1 and J usage is TRBJ2-5; D might be TRBD1 or TRBD2, each matching 5 bases. Germline CDR1 reads SQVTM; CDR2 reads ANQGSEA. V lost 8 bases and J lost 2, with 15 bases in between. The CDR3 spans 13 residues. The CDR3: CSLTRDLQETQYF. For the CDR3, the DNA is TGCAGCCTCACCAGGGACCTTCAAGAGACCCAGTACTTC.

This clone was found a few times. This chain joins TRBV12-3 or TRBV12-4 and TRBJ1-2; no reliable D call. The V and J ends lost 6 bases and 1 base respectively, with 9 bases between them. There are 13 residues in the CDR3. The CDR3 spells CASRIGLNYGYTF. Here the CDR3 DNA reads TGTGCCAGCAGGATAGGGCTTAACTATGGCTACACCTTC.

In its sample, this clone was seen once. The gene calls are TRBV21-1 and TRBJ1-4. TRBV21-1 is a listed pseudogene. The length of the CDR3 is 18 residues. The CDR3 reads CASSKARVVRATNEKLFF. In DNA form, the CDR3 reads TGTGCCAGCAGCAAAGCGAGGGTCGTGAGGGCAACTAATGAAAAACTGTTTTTT.

CDR3: CASSTGLGGTGELFF. In DNA form, the CDR3 reads TGTGCCAGCAGCACGGGCCTTGGTGGGACCGGGGAGCTGTTTTTT. The chain is built from TRBV5-4 and TRBJ2-2, with D unresolved. Germline-derived CDR1 and CDR2 are SGHNT and YYREEE (reference sequence). The CDR3 is 15 amino acids. V gave up 4 bases and J gave up 5 bases, with 15 bases separating them.

The gene calls are TRBV6-1 and TRBJ1-1, with 9 bases fitting TRBD1. Germline V gene lookup returns CDR1 MNHNS and CDR2 SASEGT. The V gene end was trimmed by 3 bases and the J gene end by 11 bases; junction bases not matched to a gene: 4. The CDR3 loop spans 12 amino acids. Here the CDR3 reads CASSDAQGAAFF. As DNA, the CDR3 is TGTGCCAGCAGTGACGCACAGGGGGCGGCTTTCTTT.

In this sample, this clone turned up once. The CDR3 region is CASSLGLAESYEQYF. For the CDR3, the DNA is TGCGCCAGCAGCTTGGGGCTAGCGGAATCCTACGAGCAGTACTTC. The chain is built from TRBV5-1 and TRBJ2-7; TRBD2 agrees at 7 bases. CDR3 size: 15 residues. The germline V gene encodes CDR1 SGHRS and CDR2 YFSETQ. Trimming cost V 0 bases and J 1 base; bases outside gene matches: 4.

This rearrangement joins TRBV5-6 to TRBJ1-4; D is uncertain. The CDR3 loop spans 14 amino acids. V dropped 3 bases and J dropped 8 bases, with 14 bases sitting between them. CDR1 is SGHDT and CDR2 is YYEEEE in the germline V gene. The CDR3 DNA sequence: TGTGCCAGCAGCTCTCTCGGACCAGGCGAAAAACTGTTTTTT. This sequence encodes CASSSLGPGEKLFF.

The CDR3 sequence is CASVDRGFSSYEQYF. DNA for the CDR3: TGTGCCAGCGTCGACAGGGGCTTTAGCTCCTACGAGCAGTACTTC. The J gene is TRBJ2-7, the V gene TRBV2; 8 bases match TRBD1. The CDR3 extends over 15 amino acids. Germline V lookup: CDR1 SNHLY, CDR2 FYNNEI. V lost 8 bases and J lost 0; bases outside the gene matches: 9.

The rearrangement joins TRBV24-1 to TRBJ1-2; weak D call: TRBD1 (5 bases). Germline values: CDR1 KGHDR, CDR2 SFDVKD. V was pared by 5 bases and J by 0 bases, with 9 bases between. This CDR3 spans 14 amino acids. For the CDR3, the DNA is TGTGCCACCAGTGCAGGGAACACTAACTATGGCTACACCTTC. Protein sequence: CATSAGNTNYGYTF.

The V gene is TRBV10-3, the J gene TRBJ2-1, with TRBD1 matching over 8 bases. Germline V gives CDR1 ENHRY, CDR2 SYGVKD. The CDR3 spans 13 residues. Trimming at V came to 6 bases and at J to 8 bases, leaving 6 bases not matched to a gene. The CDR3 region is CAISRTGIDEQFF. Written as DNA, the CDR3 is TGTGCCATCAGCCGGACAGGGATCGATGAGCAGTTCTTC.

This clone was observed many times. The chain has TRBV28 and TRBJ1-5; D unresolved. Germline loops: CDR1 MDHEN, CDR2 SYDVKM. V lost 1 base, J lost 4 bases, and 8 bases lay in between. The CDR3 totals 14 residues. The CDR3 DNA reads as TGTGCCAGCAGTTTATACGATGGGAATCAGCCCCAGCATTTT. Amino acid sequence: CASSLYDGNQPQHF.

Worth noting for this clone: The junction departs from the called germline gene at one end, perhaps through a read error. The J gene is TRBJ1-2, the V gene TRBV6-1; maybe TRBD1 (5 bases). There are 14 residues in the CDR3. The germline V gene encodes CDR1 MNHNS and CDR2 SASEGT. For the CDR3, the DNA is TGTGCCAGCAGAGAAGGGGTCTTATACTATGGCTACACCTTC. It codes for CASREGVLYYGYTF.

The rearrangement uses TRBV27 and TRBJ2-7; 8 bases align to TRBD1. There are 17 residues in the CDR3. Germline V gene sequence: CDR1 MNHEY, CDR2 SMNVEV (reference sequence). With 4 bases clipped from V and 4 bases from J, the junction kept 15 bases outside the gene matches. In DNA form, the CDR3 reads TGTGCCAGCAGTTCCACCACTGACAGGGGAAATTGGTACGAGCAGTACTTC. Translated: CASSSTTDRGNWYEQYF.

This clone has only one observation. The rearrangement joins TRBV6-5 to TRBJ1-3, with D possibly being TRBD1 (6 bases). This CDR3 spans 15 amino acids. Trimming shortened V by 0 bases and J by 6 bases, and 12 bases separated the two germline ends. Germline values: CDR1 MNHEY, CDR2 SVGAGI. Written as DNA, the CDR3 is TGTGCCAGCAGTTACTCTCGGGACACCGTAAACACCATATATTTT. The encoded protein is CASSYSRDTVNTIYF.

This clone is a singleton in its sample. The J gene is TRBJ2-5, the V gene TRBV5-4, with 7 bases that match TRBD1. This CDR3 is 14 amino acids long. Germline trimming cut 0 bases from V and 4 bases from J; bases unmatched to any gene: 3. Germline V gene sequence: CDR1 SGHNT, CDR2 YYREEE (reference sequence). The CDR3 spells CASSLGAGGETQYF. CDR3 sequence (DNA): TGTGCCAGCAGCTTGGGGGCAGGGGGAGAGACCCAGTACTTC. Looking up the rest from reference TRBV5-4 and TRBJ2-5 gives the full variable domain: ETGVTQSPTHLIKTRGQQVTLRCSSQSGHNTVSWYQQALGQGPQFIFQYYREEENGRGNFPPRFSGLQFPNYSSELNVNALELDDSALYLCASSLGAGGETQYFGPGTRLLVL.

The V gene is TRBV5-1, the J gene TRBJ2-1; D is unresolved. V lost 2 bases and J 6 bases, leaving 12 bases between the germline ends. Germline values: CDR1 SGHRS, CDR2 YFSETQ. The CDR3 extends over 14 amino acids. The CDR3 DNA is TGCGCCAGCAGCTTAAGCCGGCCGAGCAATGAGCAGTTCTTC. Translation gives CASSLSRPSNEQFF.

V usage is TRBV5-1 and J usage is TRBJ1-3; D unclear. The length of the CDR3 is 16 residues. Trimming removed 0 bases at V and 4 bases at J, with 14 bases between. Germline V gene lookup returns CDR1 SGHRS and CDR2 YFSETQ. CDR3 sequence reads: CASSLAGILEGNTIYF. Here the CDR3 DNA reads TGCGCCAGCAGCTTGGCCGGGATCTTGGAAGGAAACACCATATATTTT.

The gene calls are TRBV2 and TRBJ1-5; the match to TRBD1 covers 11 bases. The CDR3 contains 18 residues. The J segment lost 3 bases and the V segment lost 5 bases, leaving 12 bases of the junction unmatched. Per the germline V gene, CDR1 is SNHLY and CDR2 is FYNNEI. The CDR3 coding sequence is TGTGCCAGCAGTCCACATCCTGGACAGGGGGCCTTCAATCAGCCCCAGCATTTT. It codes for CASSPHPGQGAFNQPQHF.

CDR3 DNA sequence: TGTGCCAGCGCTCGACGAGGAGGGATGAACACCGGGGAGCTGTTTTTT. This codes for CASARRGGMNTGELFF. The V call is TRBV11-3, the J call TRBJ2-2; D may be TRBD2 (6 bases). Germline values: CDR1 SGHNT, CDR2 YENEEA. V was clipped by 8 bases and J by 1 base, with 17 bases between them. CDR3 length equals 16 residues.

The chain carries TRBV5-4 and TRBJ1-1; D remains ambiguous. Germline V gives CDR1 SGHNT, CDR2 YYREEE (reference sequence). V lost 4 bases and J 3 bases, leaving 19 bases between the germline ends. This CDR3 spans 16 amino acids. CDR3 sequence (DNA): TGTGCCAGCAGCCCCCTAGGGCTCTCCTGGGACACTGAAGCTTTCTTT. This encodes CASSPLGLSWDTEAFF.

This clone was observed a single time. A read error may account for a junction end that differs from germline. V and J are TRBV30 and TRBJ2-3; TRBD2 is a possible D gene (6 bases). This CDR3 region has 12 residues. Per the germline V gene, CDR1 is GTSNPN and CDR2 is SVGIG (reference sequence). The CDR3 DNA reads as TGTGCCTGGAGTGTAGGGGTGGGAGGAAATAGTTTT. It yields the protein CAWSVGVGGNSF.